The sequence of this T cell receptor beta chain was determined in a study of cytomegalovirus exposure and HLA in healthy donors. As to this clone: Its target is not known.

Study-wide results and caveats: Through in vitro validation, a few CMV-associated chains were shown to be specific for CMV antigens. CMV serostatus was the only recorded immune exposure for donors. V- and J-gene trimming in TCR beta was tied to a missense DCLRE1C variant by an analysis performed later.

Vbeta (60) and Jbeta (13) primers were used in the PCR. Profiling relied on immunoSEQ multiplex PCR, and the TCRdb table lists in-frame clones only, not all of them. Of fewer than 200,000 clones listed, 70% to 90% were seen once; the top ten hold 0.7% to 0.95%. V was clipped by 8 bases and J by 5 bases, with 9 bases between them. The CDR3 sequence is 11 residues long. Germline CDR1 reads MNHNY; CDR2 reads SVGAGI (reference sequence). The sequencing input was PBMCs. The J gene is TRBJ1-1, the V gene TRBV6-6; maybe TRBD1 (5 bases). The TCR comes from a woman under 30 in good health and CMV-seronegative. The CDR3 DNA sequence: TGTGCCAGCGCGGGGGGAACTGAAGCTTTCTTT. This gives the protein CASAGGTEAFF.